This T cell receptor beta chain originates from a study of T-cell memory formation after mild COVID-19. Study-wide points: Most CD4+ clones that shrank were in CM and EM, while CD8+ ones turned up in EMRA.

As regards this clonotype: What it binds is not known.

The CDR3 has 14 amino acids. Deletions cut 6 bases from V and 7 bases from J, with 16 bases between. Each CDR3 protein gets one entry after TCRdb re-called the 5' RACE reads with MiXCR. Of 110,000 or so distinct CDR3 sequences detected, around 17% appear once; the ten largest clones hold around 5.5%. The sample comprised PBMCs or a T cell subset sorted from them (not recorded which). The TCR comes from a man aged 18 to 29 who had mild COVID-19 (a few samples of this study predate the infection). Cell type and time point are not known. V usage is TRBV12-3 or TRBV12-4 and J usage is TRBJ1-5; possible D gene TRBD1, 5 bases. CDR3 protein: CASSPPSTGQPQHF. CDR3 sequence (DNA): TGTGCCAGCAGCCCACCTTCAACAGGCCAGCCCCAGCATTTT.